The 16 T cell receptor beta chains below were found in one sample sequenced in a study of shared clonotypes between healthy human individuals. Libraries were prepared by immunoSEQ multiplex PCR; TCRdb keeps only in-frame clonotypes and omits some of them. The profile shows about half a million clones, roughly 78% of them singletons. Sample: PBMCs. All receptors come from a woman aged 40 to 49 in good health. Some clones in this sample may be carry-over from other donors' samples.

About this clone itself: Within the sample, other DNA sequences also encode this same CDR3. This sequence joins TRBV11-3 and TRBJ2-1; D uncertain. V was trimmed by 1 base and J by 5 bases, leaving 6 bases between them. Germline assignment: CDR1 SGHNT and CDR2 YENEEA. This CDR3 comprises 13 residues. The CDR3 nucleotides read TGTGCCAGCAGCTTAGGCCCGAACAATGAGCAGTTCTTC. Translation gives CASSLGPNNEQFF.

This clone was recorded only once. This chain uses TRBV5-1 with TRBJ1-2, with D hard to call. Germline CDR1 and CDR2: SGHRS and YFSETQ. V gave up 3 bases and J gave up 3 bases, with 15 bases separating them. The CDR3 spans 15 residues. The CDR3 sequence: CASSYLGIVDYGYTF. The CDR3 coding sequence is TGCGCCAGCAGCTACCTGGGTATAGTTGACTATGGCTACACCTTC.

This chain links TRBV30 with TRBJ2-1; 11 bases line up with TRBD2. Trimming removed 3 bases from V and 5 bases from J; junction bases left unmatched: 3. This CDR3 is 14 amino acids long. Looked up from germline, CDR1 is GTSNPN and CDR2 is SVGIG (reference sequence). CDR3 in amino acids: CAWRTGLADNEQFF. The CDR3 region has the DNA TGTGCCTGGAGAACGGGACTAGCGGACAATGAGCAGTTCTTC.

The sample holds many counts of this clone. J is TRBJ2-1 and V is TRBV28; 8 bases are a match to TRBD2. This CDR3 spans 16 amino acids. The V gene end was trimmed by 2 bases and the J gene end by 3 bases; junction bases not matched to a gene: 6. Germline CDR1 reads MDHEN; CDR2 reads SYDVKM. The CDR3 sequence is CASSLVGLVFYNEQFF. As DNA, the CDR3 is TGTGCCAGCAGTTTAGTGGGACTAGTATTCTACAATGAGCAGTTCTTC.

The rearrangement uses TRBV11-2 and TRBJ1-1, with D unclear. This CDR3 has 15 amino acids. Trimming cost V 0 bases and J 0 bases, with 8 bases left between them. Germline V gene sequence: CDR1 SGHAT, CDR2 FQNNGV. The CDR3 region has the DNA TGTGCCAGCAGCTTAGATGGACTCATGAACACTGAAGCTTTCTTT. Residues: CASSLDGLMNTEAFF.

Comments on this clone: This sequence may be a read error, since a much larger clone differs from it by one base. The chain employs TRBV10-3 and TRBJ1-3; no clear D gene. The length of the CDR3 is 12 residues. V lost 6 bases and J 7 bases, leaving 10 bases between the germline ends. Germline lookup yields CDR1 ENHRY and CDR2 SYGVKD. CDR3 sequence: CAISPVMNTIYF. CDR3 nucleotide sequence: TGTGCCATCAGCCCCGTGATGAACACCATATATTTT.

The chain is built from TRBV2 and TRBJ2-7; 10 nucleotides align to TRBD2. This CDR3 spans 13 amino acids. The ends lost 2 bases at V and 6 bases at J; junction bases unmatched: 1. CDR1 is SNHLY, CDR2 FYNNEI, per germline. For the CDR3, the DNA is TGTGCCAGCAGTGAACTAGCGGGAGTCGAGCAGTACTTC. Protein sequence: CASSELAGVEQYF.

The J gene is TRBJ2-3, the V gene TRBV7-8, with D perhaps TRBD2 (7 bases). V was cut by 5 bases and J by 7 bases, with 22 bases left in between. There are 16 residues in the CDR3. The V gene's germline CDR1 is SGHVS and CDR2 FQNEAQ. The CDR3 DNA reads TGTGCCAGCAGCCCCCGGGGGGCGGGAGATAGCTATACGCAGTATTTT. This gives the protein CASSPRGAGDSYTQYF.

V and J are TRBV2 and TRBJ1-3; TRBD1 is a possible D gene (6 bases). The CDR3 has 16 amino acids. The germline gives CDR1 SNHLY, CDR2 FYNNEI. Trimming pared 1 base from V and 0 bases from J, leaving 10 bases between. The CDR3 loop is CASSEGGQSSGNTIYF. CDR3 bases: TGTGCCAGCAGTGAAGGGGGGCAGAGCTCTGGAAACACCATATATTTT. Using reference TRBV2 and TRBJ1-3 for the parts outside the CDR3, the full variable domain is EPEVTQTPSHQVTQMGQEVILRCVPISNHLYFYWYRQILGQKVEFLVSFYNNEISEKSEIFDDQFSVERPDGSNFTLKIRSTKLEDSAMYFCASSEGGQSSGNTIYFGEGSWLTVV.

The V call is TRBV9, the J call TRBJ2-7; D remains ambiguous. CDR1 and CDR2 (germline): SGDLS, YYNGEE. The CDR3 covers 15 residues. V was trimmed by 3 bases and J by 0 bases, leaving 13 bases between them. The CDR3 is CASSEGGHSSYEQYF. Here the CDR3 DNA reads TGTGCCAGCAGCGAGGGTGGCCATAGCTCCTACGAGCAGTACTTC.

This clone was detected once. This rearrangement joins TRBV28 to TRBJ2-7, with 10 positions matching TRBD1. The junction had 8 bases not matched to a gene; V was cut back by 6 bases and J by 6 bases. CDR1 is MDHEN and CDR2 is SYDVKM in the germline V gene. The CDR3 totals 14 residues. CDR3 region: CASRPTGTGVEQYF. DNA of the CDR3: TGTGCCAGCAGACCGACCGGGACAGGGGTCGAGCAGTACTTC.

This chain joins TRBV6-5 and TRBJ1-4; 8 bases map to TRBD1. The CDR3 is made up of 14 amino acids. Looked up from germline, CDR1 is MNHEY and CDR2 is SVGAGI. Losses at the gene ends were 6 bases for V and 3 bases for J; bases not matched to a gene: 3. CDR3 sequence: CASRSTGANEKLFF. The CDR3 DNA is TGTGCCAGCAGGTCGACAGGGGCTAATGAAAAACTGTTTTTT.

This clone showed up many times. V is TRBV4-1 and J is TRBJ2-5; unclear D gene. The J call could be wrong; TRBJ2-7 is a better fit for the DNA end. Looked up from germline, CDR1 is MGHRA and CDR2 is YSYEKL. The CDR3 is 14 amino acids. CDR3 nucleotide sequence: TGCGCCAGCAGCCCGACACGAACTTCCTACGAGCAGTACTTC. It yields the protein CASSPTRTSYEQYF.

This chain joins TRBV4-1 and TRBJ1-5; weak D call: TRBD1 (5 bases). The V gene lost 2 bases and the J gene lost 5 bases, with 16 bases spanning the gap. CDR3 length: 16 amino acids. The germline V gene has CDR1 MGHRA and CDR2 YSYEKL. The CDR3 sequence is CASSQSIVGDYQPQHF. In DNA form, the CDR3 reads TGCGCCAGCAGCCAATCTATCGTGGGGGATTATCAGCCCCAGCATTTT.

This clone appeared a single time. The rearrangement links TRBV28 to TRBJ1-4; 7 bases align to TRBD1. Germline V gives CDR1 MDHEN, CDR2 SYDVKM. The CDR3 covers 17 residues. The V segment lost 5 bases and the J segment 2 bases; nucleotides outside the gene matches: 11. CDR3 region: CASSPRQGTSTNEKLFF. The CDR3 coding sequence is TGTGCCAGCAGTCCACGACAGGGAACTTCGACTAATGAAAAACTGTTTTTT.

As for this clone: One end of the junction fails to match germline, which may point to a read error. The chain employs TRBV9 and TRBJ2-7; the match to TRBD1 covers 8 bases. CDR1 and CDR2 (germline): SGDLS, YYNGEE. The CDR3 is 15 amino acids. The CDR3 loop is CANSAMVGTGYEQYF. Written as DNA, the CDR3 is TGTGCCAACAGCGCCATGGTAGGGACAGGTTACGAGCAGTACTTC.